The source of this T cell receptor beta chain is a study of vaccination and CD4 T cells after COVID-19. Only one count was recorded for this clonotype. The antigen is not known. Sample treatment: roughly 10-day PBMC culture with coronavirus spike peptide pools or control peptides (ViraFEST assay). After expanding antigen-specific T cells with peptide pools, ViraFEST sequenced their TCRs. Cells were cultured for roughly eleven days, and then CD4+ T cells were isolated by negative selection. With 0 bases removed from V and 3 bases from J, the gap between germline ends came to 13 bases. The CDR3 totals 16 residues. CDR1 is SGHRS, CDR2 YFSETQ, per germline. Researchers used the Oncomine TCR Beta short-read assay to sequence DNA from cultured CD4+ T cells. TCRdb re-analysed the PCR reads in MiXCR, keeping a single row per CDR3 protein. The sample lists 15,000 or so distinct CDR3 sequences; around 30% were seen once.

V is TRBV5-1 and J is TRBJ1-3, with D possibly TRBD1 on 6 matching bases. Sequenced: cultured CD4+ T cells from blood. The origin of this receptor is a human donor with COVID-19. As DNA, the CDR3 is TGCGCCAGCAGCTTGGGGGGCAGGGGATATGGAAACACCATATATTTT. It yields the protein CASSLGGRGYGNTIYF. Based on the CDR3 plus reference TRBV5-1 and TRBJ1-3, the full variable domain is KAGVTQTPRYLIKTRGQQVTLSCSPISGHRSVSWYQQTPGQGLQFLFEYFSETQRNKGNFPGRFSGRQFSNSRSEMNVSTLELGDSALYLCASSLGGRGYGNTIYFGEGSWLTVV.